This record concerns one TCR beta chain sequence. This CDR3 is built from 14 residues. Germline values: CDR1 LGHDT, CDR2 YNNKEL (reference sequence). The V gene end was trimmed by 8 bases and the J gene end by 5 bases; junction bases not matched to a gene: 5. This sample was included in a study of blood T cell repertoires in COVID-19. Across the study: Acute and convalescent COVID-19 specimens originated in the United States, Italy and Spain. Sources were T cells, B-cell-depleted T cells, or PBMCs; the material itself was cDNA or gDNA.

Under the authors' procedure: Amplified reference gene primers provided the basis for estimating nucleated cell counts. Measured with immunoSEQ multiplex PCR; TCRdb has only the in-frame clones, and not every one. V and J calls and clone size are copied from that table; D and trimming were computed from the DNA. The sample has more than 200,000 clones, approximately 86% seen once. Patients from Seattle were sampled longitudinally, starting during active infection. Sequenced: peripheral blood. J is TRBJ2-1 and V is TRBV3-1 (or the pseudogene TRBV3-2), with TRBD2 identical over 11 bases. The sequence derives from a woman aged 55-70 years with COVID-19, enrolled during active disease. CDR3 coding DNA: TGTGCCAGCCTACTAGCGGGAGCTGACAATGAGCAGTTCTTC. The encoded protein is CASLLAGADNEQFF.